Listed below are T cell receptor beta chains from one sample, sequenced in a study of T cells in Graves' hyperthyroidism and ophthalmopathy. A single record per CDR3 protein comes from TCRdb applying MiXCR to the multiplex PCR reads. The sample contains about 660,000 distinct CDR3 sequences, 45% of which appear only once. Source material: peripheral blood or thyroid tissue (not recorded which). These receptors came from an adult man with Graves' disease, either hyperthyroidism or ophthalmopathy (not recorded which). The CDR3 runs from the conserved cysteine through the conserved F or W. Each record gives: clone size, J gene, V gene, D gene, CDR3 protein, CDR3 DNA. The D gene is left open where the match is weak. Clone size is not always given. Where it is, it says once, few, many or a class for expanded clones.

>NA|TRBJ2-5|TRBV7-2|TRBD2
CASSLARLAGAAYQETQYF
TGTGCCAGCAGCTTAGCACGCCTAGCGGGGGCCGCCTATCAAGAGACCCAGTACTTC
>once|TRBJ2-2|TRBV2|NA
CASSYSTGSATGELFF
TGTGCCAGCAGTTACTCGACCGGGTCGGCCACCGGGGAGCTGTTTTTT
>many|TRBJ1-5|TRBV2|NA
CASRRQRLNQPQHF
TGTGCCAGCAGACGCCAGCGGCTCAATCAGCCCCAGCATTTT
>NA|TRBJ1-4|TRBV25-1|NA
CASRKGSNEKLFF
TGCGCCAGCAGAAAGGGGAGTAATGAAAAACTGTTTTTT
>few|TRBJ1-2|TRBV12-3/TRBV12-4|NA
CASSPTTDGYTF
TGTGCCAGCAGTCCCACAACCGATGGCTACACCTTC
>few|TRBJ1-1|TRBV14|NA
CASSQLTNTEAFF
TGTGCCAGCAGCCAATTAACTAACACTGAAGCTTTCTTT
>many|TRBJ1-5|TRBV25-1|NA
CASSARGGGQPQHF
TGTGCCAGCAGTGCTCGTGGGGGAGGGCAGCCCCAGCATTTT
>few|TRBJ2-5|TRBV2|NA
CASSASGGTEETQYF
TGTGCCAGCAGCGCCAGTGGAGGGACAGAAGAGACCCAGTACTTC
>few|TRBJ2-7|TRBV7-9|NA
CASSDSGSYEQYF
TGTGCCAGCAGTGATTCAGGGAGCTACGAGCAGTACTTC
>NA|TRBJ2-5|TRBV15|NA
CATSRDVF
TGTGCCACCAGCAGAGATGTATTC
>many|TRBJ2-5|TRBV7-2|NA
CASSLFGQSQETQYF
TGTGCCAGCAGCTTATTCGGACAGAGTCAAGAGACCCAGTACTTC
>few|TRBJ1-1|TRBV12-3/TRBV12-4|NA
CASSHGTVEAFF
TGTGCCAGCAGCCACGGGACGGTTGAAGCTTTCTTT
>NA|TRBJ1-4|TRBV6-6|TRBD1
CASSYPEGAGGEKLFF
TGTGCCAGCAGTTACCCCGAGGGGGCTGGAGGGGAAAAACTGTTTTTT
>NA|TRBJ1-4|TRBV9|TRBD1
CASSGGQAATNEKLFF
TGTGCCAGCAGCGGGGGACAGGCCGCAACTAATGAAAAACTGTTTTTT
>NA|TRBJ1-6|TRBV24-1|TRBD1
CATSDSVLGTGVHSPLHF
TGTGCCACCAGTGATTCTGTCCTTGGGACAGGGGTACATTCACCCCTCCACTTT
>few|TRBJ1-1|TRBV9|NA
CASSAVRGSITEAFF
TGTGCCAGCAGCGCCGTCCGGGGGTCGATCACTGAAGCTTTCTTT
>NA|TRBJ1-1|TRBV7-9|TRBD1
CASSKTGTVFEAFF
TGTGCCAGCAGCAAAACCGGGACAGTTTTTGAAGCTTTCTTT
>NA|TRBJ2-5|TRBV12-3/TRBV12-4|NA
CASGAGVETQYF
TGTGCCTCGGGGGCAGGAGTCGAGACCCAGTACTTC
>few|TRBJ1-1|TRBV12-3/TRBV12-4|TRBD1
CASSPGGRSAFF
TGTGCCAGCAGCCCAGGGGGCCGGTCGGCTTTCTTT
>many|TRBJ1-5|TRBV5-1|NA
CASSLVGNGQPQHF
TGCGCCAGCAGCTTGGTAGGGAATGGACAGCCCCAGCATTTT
>few|TRBJ1-1|TRBV9|NA
CASSVASNMNTEAFF
TGTGCCAGCAGCGTAGCCTCGAATATGAACACTGAAGCTTTCTTT
>few|TRBJ1-1|TRBV5-1|NA
CASSLAGSLNTEAFF
TGCGCCAGCAGCTTGGCCGGCAGTCTGAACACTGAAGCTTTCTTT